This is a list of T cell receptor beta chains from one sample in a study of cytomegalovirus exposure and HLA in healthy donors. Generated by immunoSEQ multiplex PCR, the TCRdb table keeps only in-frame clones and is missing some. Seen here are roughly 150,000 clones, approximately 88% observed once, and the top ten hold approximately 1.5%. Sequences were obtained from PBMCs. The source is a woman under 30 in good health and CMV-seronegative. Both conserved end residues are part of each CDR3. Fields, in order: clone size, D gene, V gene, J gene, CDR3 DNA, CDR3 protein. The D gene is left open where the match is weak. Expanded clones are given a class, and other clones once, few, many or no size at all.

clone_size: -
d_call: -
v_call: TRBV10-3
j_call: TRBJ1-5
cdr3_nt: TGTGCCATCGGACCTTCCGGAGGTAATCAGCCCCAGCATTTT
cdr3_aa: CAIGPSGGNQPQHF

clone_size: -
d_call: -
v_call: TRBV7-2
j_call: TRBJ2-7
cdr3_nt: TGTGCCAGCAGCTTAGAACGCACCTACGAGCAGTACTTC
cdr3_aa: CASSLERTYEQYF

clone_size: once
d_call: TRBD2
v_call: TRBV4-1
j_call: TRBJ2-1
cdr3_nt: TGCGCCAGCAGCCCCCGTAGGCTAGCGGGGGGCCCCAGCTCCTACAATGAGCAGTTCTTC
cdr3_aa: CASSPRRLAGGPSSYNEQFF

clone_size: -
d_call: -
v_call: TRBV2
j_call: TRBJ2-2
cdr3_nt: TGCACGAGCGGGTCCGCGAACACCGGGGAGCTGTTTTTT
cdr3_aa: CTSGSANTGELFF

clone_size: -
d_call: -
v_call: TRBV29-1
j_call: TRBJ2-7
cdr3_nt: TGCAGCGCTCAGACAGGAGTTTACGAGCAGTACTTC
cdr3_aa: CSAQTGVYEQYF

clone_size: few
d_call: TRBD2
v_call: TRBV7-9
j_call: TRBJ2-3
cdr3_nt: TGTGCCAGTTTAGCGGGGGGAAGCACAGATACGCAGTATTTT
cdr3_aa: CASLAGGSTDTQYF

clone_size: -
d_call: TRBD1
v_call: TRBV6-5
j_call: TRBJ1-2
cdr3_nt: TGTGCCAGCAGTCGACAGGGCTACAGCTACACCTTC
cdr3_aa: CASSRQGYSYTF

clone_size: -
d_call: -
v_call: TRBV30
j_call: TRBJ2-1
cdr3_nt: TGTGCCTGGACCAGCAGGAATGAGCAGTTCTTC
cdr3_aa: CAWTSRNEQFF

clone_size: -
d_call: -
v_call: TRBV27
j_call: TRBJ2-5
cdr3_nt: TGTGCCAGCCGGGACTCCACAGGTTGGACCCAGTACTTC
cdr3_aa: CASRDSTGWTQYF

clone_size: few
d_call: -
v_call: TRBV7-8
j_call: TRBJ1-3
cdr3_nt: TGTGCCAGCAGCTTAGTTCTAGGCGGAAACACCATATATTTT
cdr3_aa: CASSLVLGGNTIYF

clone_size: -
d_call: TRBD2
v_call: TRBV2
j_call: TRBJ2-2
cdr3_nt: TGTGCCAGCAGTGACCCTAGCGGCCCCGGGGAGCTGTTTTTT
cdr3_aa: CASSDPSGPGELFF

clone_size: once
d_call: TRBD1
v_call: TRBV6-5
j_call: TRBJ2-7
cdr3_nt: TGTGCCAGCAGTGCGAGTAGGGGACAGTCGTACGAGCAGTACTTC
cdr3_aa: CASSASRGQSYEQYF

clone_size: -
d_call: -
v_call: TRBV5-1
j_call: TRBJ2-1
cdr3_nt: TGCGCCAGCAGCTCCCGGGACTCACGGTACAATGAGCAGTTCTTC
cdr3_aa: CASSSRDSRYNEQFF

clone_size: -
d_call: TRBD1
v_call: TRBV28
j_call: TRBJ2-1
cdr3_nt: TGTGCCAGCAATGGGGACAGGATATCGAATGAGCAGTTCTTC
cdr3_aa: CASNGDRISNEQFF

clone_size: -
d_call: TRBD2
v_call: TRBV15
j_call: TRBJ2-7
cdr3_nt: TGTGCCACCAGCAGAGAAGGACCCTCAAGGGAGGGGCAGTACTTC
cdr3_aa: CATSREGPSREGQYF

clone_size: -
d_call: TRBD1
v_call: TRBV9
j_call: TRBJ1-4
cdr3_nt: TGTGCCAGCAGCGTCGCTCCGGGACAGCGGGTTGAAAAACTGTTTTTT
cdr3_aa: CASSVAPGQRVEKLFF

clone_size: -
d_call: -
v_call: TRBV5-1
j_call: TRBJ2-5
cdr3_nt: TGCGCCAGCACCCCAGAGACTAGTGGGTTTGCAGAGACCCAGTACTTC
cdr3_aa: CASTPETSGFAETQYF

clone_size: few
d_call: TRBD2
v_call: TRBV19
j_call: TRBJ2-3
cdr3_nt: TGTGCCTTCTCCCCCCGGGGAGGGGCCAACACAGATACGCAGTATTTT
cdr3_aa: CAFSPRGGANTDTQYF

clone_size: once
d_call: TRBD1
v_call: TRBV10-3
j_call: TRBJ1-4
cdr3_nt: TGTGCCATCAGCGCGACAGGGTATGACGAAAAACTGTTTTTT
cdr3_aa: CAISATGYDEKLFF

clone_size: once
d_call: -
v_call: TRBV29-1
j_call: TRBJ2-7
cdr3_nt: TGCAGCGTCTTAAGACACGAAAACTCCTACGAGCAGTACTTC
cdr3_aa: CSVLRHENSYEQYF

clone_size: -
d_call: -
v_call: TRBV25-1
j_call: TRBJ1-1
cdr3_nt: TGTGCTACGAATGGGGGCTACAGGGATCAATTCTCTGAAGCTTTCTTT
cdr3_aa: CATNGGYRDQFSEAFF

clone_size: -
d_call: -
v_call: TRBV19
j_call: TRBJ1-2
cdr3_nt: TGTGCCAGTAGCCAACAAAACAGGGTACGCTATGGCTACACCTTC
cdr3_aa: CASSQQNRVRYGYTF

clone_size: -
d_call: TRBD1
v_call: TRBV6-1
j_call: TRBJ2-7
cdr3_nt: TGTGCCAGCAGCGCCGGGACAGGGATCTACGAGCAGTACTTC
cdr3_aa: CASSAGTGIYEQYF

clone_size: -
d_call: TRBD2
v_call: TRBV10-1
j_call: TRBJ2-7
cdr3_nt: TGCGCCAGCAGTGACCGACTAGCGATGTACGAGCAGTACTTC
cdr3_aa: CASSDRLAMYEQYF

clone_size: -
d_call: -
v_call: TRBV19
j_call: TRBJ2-7
cdr3_nt: TGTGCCAGTAGTAGGAGGGCCGCGACGACCTACGAGCAGTACTTC
cdr3_aa: CASSRRAATTYEQYF

clone_size: few
d_call: TRBD2
v_call: TRBV28
j_call: TRBJ2-5
cdr3_nt: TGTGCCAGCAGCCCGATGGGACTAGCGGGGGAAGAGACCCAGTACTTC
cdr3_aa: CASSPMGLAGEETQYF

clone_size: -
d_call: -
v_call: TRBV29-1
j_call: TRBJ1-2
cdr3_nt: TGCAGCGTGGAATTCAACAGGGAGAACTATGGCTACACCTTC
cdr3_aa: CSVEFNRENYGYTF

clone_size: few
d_call: -
v_call: TRBV2
j_call: TRBJ2-5
cdr3_nt: TGTGCCAGCAGTCCCCGGGACACGCTCTGGGAGACCCAGTACTTC
cdr3_aa: CASSPRDTLWETQYF

clone_size: -
d_call: TRBD1
v_call: TRBV28
j_call: TRBJ1-5
cdr3_nt: TGTGCCAGCAGCCCCCATACGACAGGGGGCAATCAGCCCCAGCATTTT
cdr3_aa: CASSPHTTGGNQPQHF

clone_size: -
d_call: -
v_call: TRBV11-3
j_call: TRBJ2-1
cdr3_nt: TGTGCCAGCAGCTTAGGACAGGATGAGCAGTTCTTC
cdr3_aa: CASSLGQDEQFF

clone_size: -
d_call: -
v_call: TRBV29-1
j_call: TRBJ1-4
cdr3_nt: TGCAGCGTTGGTGGGTGGGCGAATGAAAAACTGTTTTTT
cdr3_aa: CSVGGWANEKLFF

clone_size: -
d_call: -
v_call: TRBV6-6
j_call: TRBJ1-1
cdr3_nt: TGTGCCAGCAGTTACTCCCCTGAGGGGAACACTGAAGCTTTCTTT
cdr3_aa: CASSYSPEGNTEAFF

clone_size: -
d_call: -
v_call: TRBV5-1
j_call: TRBJ2-1
cdr3_nt: TGCGCCAGCAGCCTGACCGGGACTCCGAATGAGCAGTTCTTC
cdr3_aa: CASSLTGTPNEQFF

clone_size: -
d_call: TRBD2
v_call: TRBV7-8
j_call: TRBJ2-7
cdr3_nt: TGTGCCAGCAGCTCTTCCGGGACTAGCGGGGTCTACGAGCAGTACTTC
cdr3_aa: CASSSSGTSGVYEQYF

clone_size: -
d_call: -
v_call: TRBV5-8
j_call: TRBJ1-2
cdr3_nt: TGTGCCAGCAGCTCTAATGTGGGCTACACCTTC
cdr3_aa: CASSSNVGYTF

clone_size: -
d_call: -
v_call: TRBV7-9
j_call: TRBJ2-7
cdr3_nt: TGTGCCAGCAGCTTAACTCGAGGACAGCACTACGAGCAGTACTTC
cdr3_aa: CASSLTRGQHYEQYF

clone_size: -
d_call: -
v_call: TRBV19
j_call: TRBJ1-1
cdr3_nt: TGTGCCAGTAGTAAATGGGAGGGGCCTGTTACTGAAGCTTTCTTT
cdr3_aa: CASSKWEGPVTEAFF

clone_size: -
d_call: TRBD1
v_call: TRBV27
j_call: TRBJ1-1
cdr3_nt: TGTGCCAGCAGATCACGACAGGGAAGCACTGAAGCTTTCTTT
cdr3_aa: CASRSRQGSTEAFF

clone_size: -
d_call: -
v_call: TRBV28
j_call: TRBJ2-2
cdr3_nt: TGTGCCAGCAGTTCTCGAACCACGACAGGCACCGGGGAGCTGTTTTTT
cdr3_aa: CASSSRTTTGTGELFF

clone_size: once
d_call: TRBD1
v_call: TRBV9
j_call: TRBJ1-1
cdr3_nt: TGTGCCAGCAGCGGCCCAGGACTCCGGGACAGTCTATCTGAAGCTTTCTTT
cdr3_aa: CASSGPGLRDSLSEAFF

clone_size: -
d_call: TRBD2
v_call: TRBV2
j_call: TRBJ2-7
cdr3_nt: TGTGCCAGCAATAGAGCGGGGCCGGCCTACGAGCAGTACTTC
cdr3_aa: CASNRAGPAYEQYF

clone_size: -
d_call: -
v_call: TRBV30
j_call: TRBJ1-4
cdr3_nt: TGTGCCTGGGGAGCGAGCGGAAAACTGTTTTTT
cdr3_aa: CAWGASGKLFF

clone_size: -
d_call: -
v_call: TRBV7-2
j_call: TRBJ1-6
cdr3_nt: TGTGCCAGCAGCTTAGCGAGGTCACAGGGATATAATTCACCCCTCCACTTT
cdr3_aa: CASSLARSQGYNSPLHF

clone_size: few
d_call: TRBD1
v_call: TRBV10-1
j_call: TRBJ2-3
cdr3_nt: TGCGCCAGCAGTGACGGACAGGGACACACAGATACGCAGTATTTT
cdr3_aa: CASSDGQGHTDTQYF

clone_size: -
d_call: -
v_call: TRBV10-3
j_call: TRBJ2-6
cdr3_nt: TGTGCCATCAGTTCAGACTCTGGGGCCAACGTCCTGACTTTC
cdr3_aa: CAISSDSGANVLTF

clone_size: once
d_call: -
v_call: TRBV27
j_call: TRBJ1-6
cdr3_nt: TGTGCCAGCAGCCCCTCGGAGGGGCATTATAATTCACCCCTCCACTTT
cdr3_aa: CASSPSEGHYNSPLHF

clone_size: -
d_call: TRBD1
v_call: TRBV4-1
j_call: TRBJ1-4
cdr3_nt: TGCGCCAGCAGCCCCCGACAGGGCTCAGGTGAAAAACTGTTTTTT
cdr3_aa: CASSPRQGSGEKLFF

clone_size: -
d_call: -
v_call: TRBV7-7
j_call: TRBJ1-5
cdr3_nt: TGTTTATCGCGGCGACAGCTTGAGGGCAATCAGCCCCAGCATTTT
cdr3_aa: CLSRRQLEGNQPQHF

clone_size: few
d_call: -
v_call: TRBV30
j_call: TRBJ1-1
cdr3_nt: TGTGCCTGGAGTCCGGGTCCCCCTGAAGCTTTCTTT
cdr3_aa: CAWSPGPPEAFF

clone_size: -
d_call: -
v_call: TRBV4-1
j_call: TRBJ1-2
cdr3_nt: TGCGCCAGCAGCCCTGCGCCCCCAACTGCTAACTATGGCTACACCTTC
cdr3_aa: CASSPAPPTANYGYTF

clone_size: -
d_call: -
v_call: TRBV15
j_call: TRBJ1-6
cdr3_nt: TGTGCCACCAGCAGAGTTGACAATTTGTCACCCCTCCACTTT
cdr3_aa: CATSRVDNLSPLHF

clone_size: -
d_call: -
v_call: TRBV19
j_call: TRBJ1-5
cdr3_nt: TGTGCCAGTAGTATAGACAGGAACAATCAGCCCCAGCATTTT
cdr3_aa: CASSIDRNNQPQHF

clone_size: -
d_call: -
v_call: TRBV5-4
j_call: TRBJ2-5
cdr3_nt: TGTGCCAGCAGCTTCCCTCAAGAGACCCAGTACTTC
cdr3_aa: CASSFPQETQYF

clone_size: -
d_call: TRBD2
v_call: TRBV9
j_call: TRBJ2-5
cdr3_nt: TGTGCCAGCAGCGTAGCTGGGCTAGCGGGACAAGAGACCCAGTACTTC
cdr3_aa: CASSVAGLAGQETQYF

clone_size: -
d_call: -
v_call: TRBV6-5
j_call: TRBJ2-5
cdr3_nt: TGTGCCAGCAGCCCACCCGCCGCGGGGGCGAAGACCCAGTACTTC
cdr3_aa: CASSPPAAGAKTQYF

clone_size: -
d_call: -
v_call: TRBV28
j_call: TRBJ1-2
cdr3_nt: TGTGCCAGCAGTTCGCCGGGGGGGCTTAACTATGGCTACACCTTC
cdr3_aa: CASSSPGGLNYGYTF

clone_size: -
d_call: -
v_call: TRBV2
j_call: TRBJ1-3
cdr3_nt: TGTGCCAGCAGTGAGCAGGGCTTCTCTGGAAACACCATATATTTT
cdr3_aa: CASSEQGFSGNTIYF